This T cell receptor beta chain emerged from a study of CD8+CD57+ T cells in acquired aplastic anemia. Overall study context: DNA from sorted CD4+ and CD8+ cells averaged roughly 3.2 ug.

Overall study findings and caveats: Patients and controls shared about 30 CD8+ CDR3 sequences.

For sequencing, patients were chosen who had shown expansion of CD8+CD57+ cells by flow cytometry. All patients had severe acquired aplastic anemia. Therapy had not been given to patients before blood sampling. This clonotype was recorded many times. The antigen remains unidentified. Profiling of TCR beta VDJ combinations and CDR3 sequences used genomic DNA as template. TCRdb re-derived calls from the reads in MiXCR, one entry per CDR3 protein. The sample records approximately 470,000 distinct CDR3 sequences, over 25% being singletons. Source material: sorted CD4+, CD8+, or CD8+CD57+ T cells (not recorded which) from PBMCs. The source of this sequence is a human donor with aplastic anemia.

CDR3 amino acids: CATSGVDNEQFF. For the CDR3, the DNA is TGTGCCACCAGTGGCGTGGACAATGAGCAGTTCTTC. The J gene is TRBJ2-1, the V gene TRBV24-1; D is unresolved. Trimming shortened V by 5 bases and J by 5 bases, and 6 bases separated the two germline ends. CDR3 length: 12 amino acids. The germline V gene encodes CDR1 KGHDR and CDR2 SFDVKD.